The 18 T cell receptor beta chains reported below all come from one sample, sequenced in a study of beta chain features in type 1 diabetes. Expressed TCRB transcripts were sequenced, since all the RNA that had been isolated was reverse transcribed. TCRdb's table, derived via immunoSEQ multiplex PCR, lists solely in-frame clones and lacks some. In the table there are about 340,000 clones, 8% of which are singletons. Sequencing was done on a sample of central memory CD4+ T cells from blood. These receptors came from a young woman in good health.

The sample holds many counts of this clone. This chain joins TRBV9 and TRBJ2-4, with D hard to call. V dropped 0 bases and J dropped 5 bases, with 6 bases sitting between them. There are 13 residues in the CDR3. Germline V CDR1 and CDR2: SGDLS, YYNGEE. CDR3 DNA: TGTGCCAGCAGCGTAGGGACGGAAAACATTCAGTACTTC. Protein sequence: CASSVGTENIQYF.

The rearrangement uses TRBV9 and TRBJ2-1; 9 nucleotides agree with TRBD1. The CDR3 contains 15 residues. Trimming removed 0 bases from V and 5 bases from J; junction bases left unmatched: 3. CDR1 SGDLS and CDR2 YYNGEE come from the germline V gene. The CDR3 region has the DNA TGTGCCAGCAGCGTAGTCGGGACAGGGAACAATGAGCAGTTCTTC. Protein product: CASSVVGTGNNEQFF. Variable domain in full (rest from reference TRBV9 and TRBJ2-1): DSGVTQTPKHLITATGQRVTLRCSPRSGDLSVYWYQQSLDQGLQFLIQYYNGEERAKGNILERFSAQQFPDLHSELNLSSLELGDSALYFCASSVVGTGNNEQFFGPGTRLTVL.

This clone showed up just a few times. This chain connects TRBV19 to TRBJ1-2, with 7 positions matching TRBD1. This CDR3 is 16 amino acids long. After removal of 5 bases from V and 2 bases from J, the junction contained 11 bases not matched to a gene. Germline CDR1 is LNHDA and CDR2 is SQIVND (reference sequence). The CDR3 protein is CASSPRQGSYNYGYTF. The CDR3 bases are TGTGCCAGTAGTCCCCGACAGGGCTCCTACAACTATGGCTACACCTTC.

This clone was counted many times. J is TRBJ2-6 and V is TRBV5-6; tentative D call: TRBD1 (6 bases). There are 16 residues in the CDR3. Trimming pared 5 bases from V and 3 bases from J, leaving 15 bases between. CDR1 SGHDT and CDR2 YYEEEE come from the germline V gene. The CDR3 loop is CASRSTGIGGANVLTF. The CDR3 nucleotides are TGTGCCAGCAGGTCAACAGGGATTGGTGGGGCCAACGTCCTGACTTTC. Supplemented by reference TRBV5-6 and TRBJ2-6, the full variable domain reads DAGVTQSPTHLIKTRGQQVTLRCSPKSGHDTVSWYQQALGQGPQFIFQYYEEEERQRGNFPDRFSGHQFPNYSSELNVNALLLGDSALYLCASRSTGIGGANVLTFGAGSRLTVL.

The chain employs TRBV2 and TRBJ2-5, with D possibly being TRBD2 (5 bases). Germline CDR1 SNHLY, CDR2 FYNNEI. V was pared by 8 bases and J by 1 base, with 8 bases between. The CDR3 covers 12 residues. The CDR3: CASGGSQETQYF. In DNA form, the CDR3 reads TGTGCCAGCGGAGGATCCCAAGAGACCCAGTACTTC.

In its sample, this clone was seen a few times. V usage is TRBV14 and J usage is TRBJ2-1; 9 bases line up with TRBD2. Germline CDR1 is SGHDN and CDR2 is FVKESK. The CDR3 has 14 residues. V lost 8 bases, J lost 2 bases, and 4 bases stayed unmatched. CDR3: CASRAGGPYNEQFF. CDR3 DNA sequence: TGTGCCAGCCGAGCGGGAGGCCCCTACAATGAGCAGTTCTTC.

This clone was seen a few times. The V and J genes are TRBV7-2 and TRBJ2-3; 7 bases match TRBD1. The germline gives CDR1 SGHTA, CDR2 FQGNSA. The CDR3 is 14 residues long. Unmatched junction bases numbered 11, after V lost 4 bases and J lost 10 bases. The CDR3 nucleotides are TGTGCCAGCAGCTCAAACAGACAGGGTGGGCCGCAGTATTTT. This sequence encodes CASSSNRQGGPQYF.

A few counts support this clone. The chain carries TRBV29-1 and TRBJ2-5; D gene uncertain. This CDR3 has 15 amino acids. Germline-derived CDR1 and CDR2 are SQVTM and ANQGSEA. The V and J ends lost 4 bases and 0 bases respectively, with 15 bases between them. The CDR3 nucleotides read TGCAGCGTTGCGGTGGCCAGATCGTACCAAGAGACCCAGTACTTC. Amino acid sequence: CSVAVARSYQETQYF. Full variable domain (remainder filled in from reference TRBV29-1 and TRBJ2-5): SAVISQKPSRDICQRGTSLTIQCQVDSQVTMMFWYRQQPGQSLTLIATANQGSEATYESGFVIDKFPISRPNLTFSTLTVSNMSPEDSSIYLCSVAVARSYQETQYFGPGTRLLVL.

There are a few counts of this clone. At one end, the junction sequence differs from germline, possibly due to a read error. This rearrangement joins TRBV7-9 to TRBJ1-2; weak D call: TRBD1 (6 bases). Germline V gene data show CDR1 as SEHNR and CDR2 as FQNEAQ (reference sequence). The CDR3 spans 15 residues. The CDR3: CASSPAGQSNYGYTF. Written as DNA, the CDR3 is TGCGCCAGCAGCCCCGCCGGACAGAGTAACTATGGCTACACCTTC.

This clone was observed a few times. The genes are TRBV10-3 and TRBJ2-7; TRBD2 aligns across 11 bases. V lost 6 bases and J lost 0; bases outside the gene matches: 7. This CDR3 is built from 16 residues. Germline V gene sequence: CDR1 ENHRY, CDR2 SYGVKD. CDR3 nucleotide sequence: TGTGCCATCAGCGACGGACTAGCGGGCAGCTCCTACGAGCAGTACTTC. It translates to CAISDGLAGSSYEQYF.

This clone has just a few counts. The chain uses TRBV2 and TRBJ2-7, with D perhaps matching TRBD1 (6 bases). Trimming left V 8 bases short and J 4 bases short, with 18 bases between. CDR1 and CDR2 from the germline V gene are SNHLY and FYNNEI. This CDR3 spans 14 amino acids. The chain's CDR3 is CASEALQGRYEQYF. CDR3 in DNA: TGTGCCAGCGAGGCATTACAGGGACGGTACGAGCAGTACTTC.

The V call is TRBV7-3, the J call TRBJ1-1, with D unclear. The CDR3 is 13 amino acids. The V gene's germline CDR1 is SGHTA and CDR2 FQGTGA. The V end was cut by 4 bases, the J end by 1 base, with 7 bases between. The CDR3 here is CASSSRQNTEAFF. CDR3 in DNA: TGTGCCAGCAGCTCACGACAGAACACTGAAGCTTTCTTT.

J is TRBJ2-1 and V is TRBV7-9, with unresolved D. This CDR3 has 13 amino acids. Germline-derived CDR1 and CDR2 are SEHNR and FQNEAQ (reference sequence). The germline V and J ends were trimmed by 2 bases and 8 bases, with 10 bases remaining between them. DNA of the CDR3: TGTGCCAGCAGCTTAACGAGGCAGGATGAGCAGTTCTTC. Translating it yields CASSLTRQDEQFF.

The chain couples TRBV2 to TRBJ2-1; D perhaps matches TRBD2 (6 bases). V lost 3 bases to trimming and J lost 8 bases, with 11 bases between them. There are 13 residues in the CDR3. From germline, CDR1 is SNHLY and CDR2 FYNNEI. CDR3 coding DNA: TGTGCCAGCAGTGACGCCCCGGGGGATGAGCAGTTCTTC. This sequence encodes CASSDAPGDEQFF.

The CDR3 loop is CAPIRVPQETQYF. For the CDR3, the DNA is TGTGCCCCTATAAGGGTGCCCCAAGAGACCCAGTACTTC. The chain is built from TRBV27 and TRBJ2-5; no definite D call. From germline, CDR1 is MNHEY and CDR2 SMNVEV (reference sequence). V shed 11 bases and J shed 1 base, with 14 bases lying between them. This CDR3 contains 13 residues.

This clone was seen a few times. The chain has TRBV4-2 and TRBJ2-7; maybe TRBD2 (5 bases). V was shortened by 1 base and J by 5 bases, with 15 bases between the two germline ends. Germline values: CDR1 LGHNA, CDR2 YNFKEQ. This CDR3 spans 15 amino acids. CDR3 nucleotide sequence: TGTGCCAGCAGCCAAGGGTTGAGAGGGATCAACGAGCAGTACTTC. Protein sequence: CASSQGLRGINEQYF.

The V gene is TRBV7-2, the J gene TRBJ2-7; TRBD1 agrees at 8 bases. This CDR3 is 14 amino acids long. V was pared by 2 bases and J by 7 bases, with 7 bases of the junction left unmatched. Per germline, CDR1 SGHTA and CDR2 FQGNSA. This CDR3 is CASSLNRGLGEQYF. The CDR3 DNA sequence: TGTGCCAGCAGCTTAAACAGGGGGTTGGGTGAGCAGTACTTC.

Ten or more counts support this clone. The V gene is TRBV28, the J gene TRBJ2-2; perhaps TRBD2 as D (5 bases). The germline gives CDR1 MDHEN, CDR2 SYDVKM. V was clipped by 2 bases and J by 2 bases, with 12 bases between them. CDR3 length equals 16 residues. CDR3 protein: CASSLNPADNTGELFF. The CDR3 nucleotides are TGTGCCAGCAGTTTAAATCCAGCGGATAACACCGGGGAGCTGTTTTTT.